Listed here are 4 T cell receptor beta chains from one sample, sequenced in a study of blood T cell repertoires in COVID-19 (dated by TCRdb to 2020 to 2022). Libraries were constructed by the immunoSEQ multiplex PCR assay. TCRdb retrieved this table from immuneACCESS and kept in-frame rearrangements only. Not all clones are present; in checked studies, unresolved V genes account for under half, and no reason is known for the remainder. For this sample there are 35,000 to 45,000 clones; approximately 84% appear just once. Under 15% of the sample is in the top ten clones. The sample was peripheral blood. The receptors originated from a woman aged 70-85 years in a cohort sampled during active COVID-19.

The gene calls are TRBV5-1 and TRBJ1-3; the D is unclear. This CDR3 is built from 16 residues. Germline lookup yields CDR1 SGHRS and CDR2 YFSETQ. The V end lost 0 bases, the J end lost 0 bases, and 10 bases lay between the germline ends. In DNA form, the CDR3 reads TGCGCCAGCAGCTTGGAAGCGACGACCTCTGGAAACACCATATATTTT. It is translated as CASSLEATTSGNTIYF.

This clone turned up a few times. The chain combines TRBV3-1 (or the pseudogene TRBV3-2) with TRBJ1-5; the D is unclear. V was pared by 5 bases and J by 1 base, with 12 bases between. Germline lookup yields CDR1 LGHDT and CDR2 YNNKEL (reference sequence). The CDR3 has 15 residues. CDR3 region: CASSENGRSNQPQHF. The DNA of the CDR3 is TGTGCCAGCAGCGAAAACGGCAGGAGCAATCAGCCCCAGCATTTT.

CDR3 DNA sequence: TGTGCCAGCAGCCCTAGCGCGGGCTACAATGAGCAGTTCTTC. It yields the protein CASSPSAGYNEQFF. The gene calls are TRBV9 and TRBJ2-1; possible D gene TRBD2, 6 bases. From germline, CDR1 is SGDLS and CDR2 YYNGEE. The CDR3 runs 14 residues. V lost 4 bases and J 3 bases, leaving 11 bases between the germline ends.

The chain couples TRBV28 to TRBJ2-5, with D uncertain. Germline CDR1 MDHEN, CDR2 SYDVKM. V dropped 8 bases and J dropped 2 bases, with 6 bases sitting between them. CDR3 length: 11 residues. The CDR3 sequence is CASGLQETQYF. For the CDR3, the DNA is TGTGCCAGCGGTCTACAAGAGACCCAGTACTTC.